The clone carrying this T cell receptor beta chain came up many times. Its matching antigen is unknown. This sample was taken from a study of neurological immune-mediated disorders. Synthesis of cDNA used 5'RACE (with 10-nucleotide random UMIs). TCRdb independently ran MiXCR on the 5' RACE reads; one entry per CDR3 protein. The table lists 48,000 or so distinct CDR3 sequences, 10% of them singletons. The study, taken as a whole, reports: Among expanded clones, no CDR3 amino acid sequences were shared across subjects, a pattern suggesting private repertoires in all groups. Levels of TCR clonal expansion peaked in HTLV-1-associated myelopathy and reached their lowest in multiple sclerosis, under those of healthy controls.

The CDR3 runs 15 residues. Trimming removed 1 base from V and 2 bases from J; junction bases left unmatched: 5. The chain couples TRBV12-3 or TRBV12-4 to TRBJ2-7; 7 positions agree with TRBD1. Sequencing was carried out using PBMCs. This receptor was taken from a woman aged 40 to 50 with HTLV-1-associated myelopathy (HAM/TSP). The CDR3 DNA reads TGTGCCAGCAGTTTAGGGACAGGAGAGACCTACGAGCAGTACTTC. Translation: CASSLGTGETYEQYF.